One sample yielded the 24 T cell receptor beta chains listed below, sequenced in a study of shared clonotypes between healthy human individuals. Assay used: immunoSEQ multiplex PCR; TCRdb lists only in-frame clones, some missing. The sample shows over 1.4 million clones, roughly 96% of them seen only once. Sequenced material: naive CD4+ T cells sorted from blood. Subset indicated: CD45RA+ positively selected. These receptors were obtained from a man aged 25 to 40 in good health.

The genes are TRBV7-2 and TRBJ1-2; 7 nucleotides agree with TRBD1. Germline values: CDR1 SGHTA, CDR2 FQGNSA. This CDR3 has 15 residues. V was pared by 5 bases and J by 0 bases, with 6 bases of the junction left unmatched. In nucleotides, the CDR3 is TGTGCCAGCAGCATCTCAGGGGGACCTAACTATGGCTACACCTTC. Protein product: CASSISGGPNYGYTF.

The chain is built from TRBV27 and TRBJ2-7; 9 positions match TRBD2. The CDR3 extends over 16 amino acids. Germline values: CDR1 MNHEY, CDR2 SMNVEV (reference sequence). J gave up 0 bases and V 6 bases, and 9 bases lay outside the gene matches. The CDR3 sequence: CASRPKAGGNSYEQYF. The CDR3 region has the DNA TGTGCCAGCAGACCAAAAGCGGGAGGTAACTCCTACGAGCAGTACTTC.

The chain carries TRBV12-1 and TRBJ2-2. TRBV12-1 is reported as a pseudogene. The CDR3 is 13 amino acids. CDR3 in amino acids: CASSFSLGGELFF. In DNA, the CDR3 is TGTGCCAGCAGCTTTTCCTTGGGCGGGGAGCTGTTTTTT.

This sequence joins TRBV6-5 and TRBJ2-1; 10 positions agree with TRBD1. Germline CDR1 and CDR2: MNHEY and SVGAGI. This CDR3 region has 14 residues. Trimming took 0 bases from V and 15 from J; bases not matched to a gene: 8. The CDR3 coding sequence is TGTGCCAGCAGTTACTCGGGGACAGGGGTTAGGACGTTCTTC. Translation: CASSYSGTGVRTFF.

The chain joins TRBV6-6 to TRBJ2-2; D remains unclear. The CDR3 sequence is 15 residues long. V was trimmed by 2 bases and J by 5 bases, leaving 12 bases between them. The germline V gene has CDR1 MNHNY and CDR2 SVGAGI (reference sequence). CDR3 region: CASSYGSDVTGELFF. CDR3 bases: TGTGCCAGCAGTTACGGTTCTGATGTTACCGGGGAGCTGTTTTTT.

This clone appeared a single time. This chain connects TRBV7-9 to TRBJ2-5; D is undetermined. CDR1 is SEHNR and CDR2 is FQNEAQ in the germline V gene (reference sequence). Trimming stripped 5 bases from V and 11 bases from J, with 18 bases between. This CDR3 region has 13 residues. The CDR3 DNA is TGTGCCAGCAGCCCCATGGAGAGTCGTTCACAGTACTTC. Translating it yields CASSPMESRSQYF.

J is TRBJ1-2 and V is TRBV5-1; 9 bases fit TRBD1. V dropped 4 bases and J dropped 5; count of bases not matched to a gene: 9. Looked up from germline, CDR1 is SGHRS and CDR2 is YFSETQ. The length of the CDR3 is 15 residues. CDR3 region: CASSGTQGASYGYTF. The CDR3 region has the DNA TGCGCCAGCAGCGGAACACAGGGGGCGTCATATGGCTACACCTTC.

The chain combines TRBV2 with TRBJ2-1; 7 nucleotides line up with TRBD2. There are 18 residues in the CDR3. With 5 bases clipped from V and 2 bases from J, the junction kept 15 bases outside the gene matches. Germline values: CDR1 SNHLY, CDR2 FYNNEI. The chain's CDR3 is CASSPRPVAGEPYNEQFF. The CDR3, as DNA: TGTGCCAGCAGTCCGCGACCGGTTGCGGGAGAGCCCTACAATGAGCAGTTCTTC. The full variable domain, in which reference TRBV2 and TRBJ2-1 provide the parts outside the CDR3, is EPEVTQTPSHQVTQMGQEVILRCVPISNHLYFYWYRQILGQKVEFLVSFYNNEISEKSEIFDDQFSVERPDGSNFTLKIRSTKLEDSAMYFCASSPRPVAGEPYNEQFFGPGTRLTVL.

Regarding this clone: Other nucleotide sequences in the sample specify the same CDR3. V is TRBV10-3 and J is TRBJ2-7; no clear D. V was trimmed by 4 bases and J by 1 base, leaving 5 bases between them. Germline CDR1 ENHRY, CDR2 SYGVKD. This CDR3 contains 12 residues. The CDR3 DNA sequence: TGTGCCATCAGTGCCCTATCCTACGAGCAGTACTTC. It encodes CAISALSYEQYF.

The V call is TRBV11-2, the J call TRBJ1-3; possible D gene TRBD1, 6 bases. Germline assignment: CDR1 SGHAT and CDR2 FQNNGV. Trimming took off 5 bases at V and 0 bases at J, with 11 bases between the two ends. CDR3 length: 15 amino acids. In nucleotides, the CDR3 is TGTGCCAGCAGCGCCCGGGGGCACTCTGGAAACACCATATATTTT. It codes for CASSARGHSGNTIYF.

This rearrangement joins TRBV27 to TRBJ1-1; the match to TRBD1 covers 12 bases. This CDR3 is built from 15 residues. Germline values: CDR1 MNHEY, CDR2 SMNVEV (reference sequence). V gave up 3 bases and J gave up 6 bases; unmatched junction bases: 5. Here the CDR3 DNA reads TGTGCCAGCAGTTTGGGACAGGGGGCGAGCGCTGAAGCTTTCTTT. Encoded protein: CASSLGQGASAEAFF.

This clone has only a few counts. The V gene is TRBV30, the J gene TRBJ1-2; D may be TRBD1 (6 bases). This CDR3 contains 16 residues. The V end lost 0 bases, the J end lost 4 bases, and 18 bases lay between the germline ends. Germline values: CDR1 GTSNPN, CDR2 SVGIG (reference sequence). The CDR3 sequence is CAWSVLRGRAVYGYTF. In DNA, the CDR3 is TGTGCCTGGAGTGTACTCAGGGGTAGAGCAGTCTATGGCTACACCTTC.

This CDR3 reads CASSLARVGEQYF. CDR3 nucleotide sequence: TGTGCCAGCAGCTTAGCCAGGGTGGGCGAGCAGTACTTC. This chain connects TRBV7-9 to TRBJ2-7, with a tentative D call TRBD1 (5 bases). Germline CDR1 is SEHNR and CDR2 is FQNEAQ (reference sequence). This CDR3 is 13 amino acids long. Between the trimmed V and J ends, which lost 0 bases and 6 bases, there was a span of 9 bases.

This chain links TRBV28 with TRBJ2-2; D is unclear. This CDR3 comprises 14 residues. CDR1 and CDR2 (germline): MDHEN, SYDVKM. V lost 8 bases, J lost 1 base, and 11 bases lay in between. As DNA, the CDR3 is TGTGCCAGCCGGCGGAAGCTGAACACCGGGGAGCTGTTTTTT. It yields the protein CASRRKLNTGELFF. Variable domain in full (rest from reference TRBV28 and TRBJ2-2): DVKVTQSSRYLVKRTGEKVFLECVQDMDHENMFWYRQDPGLGLRLIYFSYDVKMKEKGDIPEGYSVSREKKERFSLILESASTNQTSMYLCASRRKLNTGELFFGEGSRLTVL.

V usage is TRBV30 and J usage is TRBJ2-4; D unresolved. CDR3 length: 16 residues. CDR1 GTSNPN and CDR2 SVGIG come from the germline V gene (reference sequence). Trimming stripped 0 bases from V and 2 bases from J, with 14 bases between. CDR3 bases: TGTGCCTGGAGTGTACGTCAGGATCACACCAAAAACATTCAGTACTTC. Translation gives CAWSVRQDHTKNIQYF.

As DNA, the CDR3 is TGTGCCAGCAGCTCCCGACAGCACACAGATACGCAGTATTTT. Translated: CASSSRQHTDTQYF. This rearrangement joins TRBV11-2 to TRBJ2-3; tentatively, D is TRBD1 (5 bases). CDR1 SGHAT and CDR2 FQNNGV come from the germline V gene. The CDR3 length is 14 residues. V was pared by 4 bases and J by 2 bases, with 10 bases between.

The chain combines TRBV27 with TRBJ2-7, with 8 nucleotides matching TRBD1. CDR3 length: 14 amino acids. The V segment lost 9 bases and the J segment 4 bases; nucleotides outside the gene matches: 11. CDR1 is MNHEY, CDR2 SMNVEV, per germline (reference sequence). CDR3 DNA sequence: TGTGCCAGTTCAAACGGGGACAGGCCATACGAGCAGTACTTC. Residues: CASSNGDRPYEQYF.

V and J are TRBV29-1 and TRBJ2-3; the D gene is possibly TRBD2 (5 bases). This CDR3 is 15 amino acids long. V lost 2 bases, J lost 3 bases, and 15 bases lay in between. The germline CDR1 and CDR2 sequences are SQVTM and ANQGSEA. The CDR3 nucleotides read TGCAGCGTTGAAACCCTAGCAGCCAGAACAGATACGCAGTATTTT. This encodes CSVETLAARTDTQYF.

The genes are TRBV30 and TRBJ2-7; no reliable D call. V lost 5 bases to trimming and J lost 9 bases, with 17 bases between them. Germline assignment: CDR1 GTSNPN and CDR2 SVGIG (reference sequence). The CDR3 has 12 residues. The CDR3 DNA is TGTGCCTGGGCCCCCCTAGGCCCGGTGCAGTACTTC. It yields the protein CAWAPLGPVQYF.

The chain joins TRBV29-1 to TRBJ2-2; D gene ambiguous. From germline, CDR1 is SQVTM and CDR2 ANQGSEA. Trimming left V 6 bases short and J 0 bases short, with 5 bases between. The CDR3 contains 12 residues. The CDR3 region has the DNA TGCAGCGTCAAGTCGAACACCGGGGAGCTGTTTTTT. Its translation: CSVKSNTGELFF.

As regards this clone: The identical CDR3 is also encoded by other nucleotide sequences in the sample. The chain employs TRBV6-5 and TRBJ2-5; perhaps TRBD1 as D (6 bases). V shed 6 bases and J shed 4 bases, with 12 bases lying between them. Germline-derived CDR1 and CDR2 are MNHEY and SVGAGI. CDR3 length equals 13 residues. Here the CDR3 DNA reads TGTGCCAGCAGCTCCGACAGGCTAGAGACCCAGTACTTC. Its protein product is CASSSDRLETQYF.

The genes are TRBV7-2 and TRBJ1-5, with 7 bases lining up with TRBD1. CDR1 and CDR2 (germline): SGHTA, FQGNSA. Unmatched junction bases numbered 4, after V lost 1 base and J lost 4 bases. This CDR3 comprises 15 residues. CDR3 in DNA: TGTGCCAGCAGCTTAGTAGGGGGCGCGAATCAGCCCCAGCATTTT. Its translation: CASSLVGGANQPQHF.

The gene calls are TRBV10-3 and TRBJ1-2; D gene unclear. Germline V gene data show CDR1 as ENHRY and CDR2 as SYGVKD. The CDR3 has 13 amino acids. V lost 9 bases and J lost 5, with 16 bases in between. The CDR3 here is CAISDGLRYGYTF. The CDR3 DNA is TGTGCCATTAGCGACGGATTGAGGTATGGCTACACCTTC.

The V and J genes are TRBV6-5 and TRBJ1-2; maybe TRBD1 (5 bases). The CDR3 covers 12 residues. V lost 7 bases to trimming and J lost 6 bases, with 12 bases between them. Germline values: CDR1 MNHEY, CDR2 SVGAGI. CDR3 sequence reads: CASTTKGHGYTF. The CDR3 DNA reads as TGTGCCAGCACCACAAAGGGGCATGGCTACACCTTC.